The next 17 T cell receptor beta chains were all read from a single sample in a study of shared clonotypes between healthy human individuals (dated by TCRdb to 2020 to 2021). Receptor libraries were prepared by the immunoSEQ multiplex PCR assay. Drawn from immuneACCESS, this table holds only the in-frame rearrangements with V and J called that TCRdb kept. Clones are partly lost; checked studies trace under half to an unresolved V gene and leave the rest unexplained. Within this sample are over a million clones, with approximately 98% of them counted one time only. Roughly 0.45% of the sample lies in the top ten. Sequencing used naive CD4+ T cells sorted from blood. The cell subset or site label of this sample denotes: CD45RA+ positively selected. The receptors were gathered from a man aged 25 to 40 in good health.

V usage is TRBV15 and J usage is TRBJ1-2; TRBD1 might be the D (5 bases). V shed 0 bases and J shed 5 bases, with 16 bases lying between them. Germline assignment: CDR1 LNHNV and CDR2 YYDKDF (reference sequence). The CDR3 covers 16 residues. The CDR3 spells CATSRDYQGGLYGYTF. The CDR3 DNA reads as TGTGCCACCAGCAGAGATTATCAGGGAGGTCTTTATGGCTACACCTTC.

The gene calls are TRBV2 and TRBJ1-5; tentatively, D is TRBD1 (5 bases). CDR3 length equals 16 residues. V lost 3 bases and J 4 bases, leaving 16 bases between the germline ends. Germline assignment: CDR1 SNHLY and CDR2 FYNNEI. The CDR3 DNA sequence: TGTGCCAGCAGTGATCCTCAGGGTGGGAGTAATCAGCCCCAGCATTTT. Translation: CASSDPQGGSNQPQHF.

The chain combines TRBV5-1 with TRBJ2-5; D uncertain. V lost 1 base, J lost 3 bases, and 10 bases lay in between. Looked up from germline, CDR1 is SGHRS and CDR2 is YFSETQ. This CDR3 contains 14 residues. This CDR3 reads CASSLKSPKETQYF. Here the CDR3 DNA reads TGCGCCAGCAGCTTGAAGTCGCCCAAAGAGACCCAGTACTTC.

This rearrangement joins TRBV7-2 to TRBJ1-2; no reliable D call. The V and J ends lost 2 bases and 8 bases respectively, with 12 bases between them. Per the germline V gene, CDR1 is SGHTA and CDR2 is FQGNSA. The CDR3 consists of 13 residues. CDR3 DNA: TGTGCCAGCAGCTTACTACAGCGCGGCGGCTACACCTTC. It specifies CASSLLQRGGYTF.

CDR3 sequence: CASGREFDEQYF. In nucleotides, the CDR3 is TGTGCCAGTGGGAGGGAGTTCGACGAGCAGTACTTC. J is TRBJ2-7 and V is TRBV2; 7 bases match TRBD2. Germline V CDR1 and CDR2: SNHLY, FYNNEI. The CDR3 is 12 residues long. Germline trimming cut 9 bases from V and 5 bases from J; bases unmatched to any gene: 7.

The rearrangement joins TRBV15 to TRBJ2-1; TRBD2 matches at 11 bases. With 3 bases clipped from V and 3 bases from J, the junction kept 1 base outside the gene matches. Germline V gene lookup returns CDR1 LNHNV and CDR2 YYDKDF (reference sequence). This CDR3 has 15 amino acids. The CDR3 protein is CATSSGLAGYNEQFF. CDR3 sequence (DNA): TGTGCCACCAGCAGTGGACTAGCGGGCTACAATGAGCAGTTCTTC. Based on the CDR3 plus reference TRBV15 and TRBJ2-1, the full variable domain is DAMVIQNPRYQVTQFGKPVTLSCSQTLNHNVMYWYQQKSSQAPKLLFHYYDKDFNNEADTPDNFQSRRPNTSFCFLDIRSPGLGDTAMYLCATSSGLAGYNEQFFGPGTRLTVL.

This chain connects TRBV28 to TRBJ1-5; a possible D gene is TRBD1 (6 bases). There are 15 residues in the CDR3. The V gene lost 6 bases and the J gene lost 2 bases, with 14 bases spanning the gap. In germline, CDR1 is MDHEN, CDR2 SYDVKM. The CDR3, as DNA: TGTGCCAGCAGGCCTTACAGGGTTGGCAATCAGCCCCAGCATTTT. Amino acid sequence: CASRPYRVGNQPQHF.

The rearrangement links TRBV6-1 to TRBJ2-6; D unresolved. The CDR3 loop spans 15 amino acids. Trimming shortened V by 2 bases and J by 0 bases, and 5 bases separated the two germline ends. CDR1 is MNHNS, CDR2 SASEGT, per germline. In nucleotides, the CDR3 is TGTGCCAGCAGTGAACTGAACTCTGGGGCCAACGTCCTGACTTTC. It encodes CASSELNSGANVLTF.

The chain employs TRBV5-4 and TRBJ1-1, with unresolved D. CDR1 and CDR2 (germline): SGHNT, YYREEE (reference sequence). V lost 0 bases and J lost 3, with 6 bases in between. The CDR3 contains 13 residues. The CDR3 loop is CASSLEADTEAFF. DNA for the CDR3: TGTGCCAGCAGCTTGGAGGCGGACACTGAAGCTTTCTTT. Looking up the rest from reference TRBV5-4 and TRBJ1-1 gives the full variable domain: ETGVTQSPTHLIKTRGQQVTLRCSSQSGHNTVSWYQQALGQGPQFIFQYYREEENGRGNFPPRFSGLQFPNYSSELNVNALELDDSALYLCASSLEADTEAFFGQGTRLTVV.

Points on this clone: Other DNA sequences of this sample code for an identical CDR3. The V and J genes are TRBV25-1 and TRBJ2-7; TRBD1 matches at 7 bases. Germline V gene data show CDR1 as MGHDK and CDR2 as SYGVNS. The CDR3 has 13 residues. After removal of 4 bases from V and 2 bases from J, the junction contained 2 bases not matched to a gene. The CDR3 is CASSGTGTYEQYF. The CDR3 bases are TGTGCCAGCAGTGGGACAGGTACCTACGAGCAGTACTTC.

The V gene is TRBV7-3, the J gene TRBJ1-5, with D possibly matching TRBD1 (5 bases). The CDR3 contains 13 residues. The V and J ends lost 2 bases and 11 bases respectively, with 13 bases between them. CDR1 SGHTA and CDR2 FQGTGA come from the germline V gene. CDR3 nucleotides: TGTGCCAGCAGCTTAGGGGCCGGGGTGACCCAGCATTTT. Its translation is CASSLGAGVTQHF.

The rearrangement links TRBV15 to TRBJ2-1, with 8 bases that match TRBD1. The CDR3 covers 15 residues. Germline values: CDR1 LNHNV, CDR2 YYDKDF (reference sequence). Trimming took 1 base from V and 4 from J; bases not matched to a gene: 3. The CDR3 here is CATSRGTGPYNEQFF. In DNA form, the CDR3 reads TGTGCCACCAGCAGAGGGACAGGGCCTTACAATGAGCAGTTCTTC.

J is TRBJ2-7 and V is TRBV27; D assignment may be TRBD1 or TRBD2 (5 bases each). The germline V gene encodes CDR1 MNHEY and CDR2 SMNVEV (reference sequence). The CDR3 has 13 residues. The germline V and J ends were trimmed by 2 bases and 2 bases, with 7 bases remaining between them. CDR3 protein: CASSLGDPYEQYF. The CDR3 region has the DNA TGTGCCAGCAGTTTAGGGGACCCCTACGAGCAGTACTTC.

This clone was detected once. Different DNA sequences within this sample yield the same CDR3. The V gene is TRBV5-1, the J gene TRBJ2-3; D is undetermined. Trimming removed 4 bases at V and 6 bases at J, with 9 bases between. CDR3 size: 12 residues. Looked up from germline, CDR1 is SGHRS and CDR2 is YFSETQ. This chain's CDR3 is CASSQGPDTQYF. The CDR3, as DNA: TGCGCCAGCAGCCAAGGACCCGATACGCAGTATTTT.

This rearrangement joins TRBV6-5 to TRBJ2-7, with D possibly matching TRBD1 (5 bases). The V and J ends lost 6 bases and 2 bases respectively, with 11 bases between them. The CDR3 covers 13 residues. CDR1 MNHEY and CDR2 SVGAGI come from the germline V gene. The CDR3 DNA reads TGTGCCAGCAGAAGGACACTTACCTACGAGCAGTACTTC. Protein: CASRRTLTYEQYF.

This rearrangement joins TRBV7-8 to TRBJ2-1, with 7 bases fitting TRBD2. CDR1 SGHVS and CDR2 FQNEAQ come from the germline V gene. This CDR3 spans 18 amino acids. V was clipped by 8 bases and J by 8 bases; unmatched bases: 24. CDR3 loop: CASLLRDGGGPNLHEQFF. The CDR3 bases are TGTGCCAGCCTCTTGAGGGATGGGGGAGGGCCGAATCTGCATGAGCAGTTCTTC.

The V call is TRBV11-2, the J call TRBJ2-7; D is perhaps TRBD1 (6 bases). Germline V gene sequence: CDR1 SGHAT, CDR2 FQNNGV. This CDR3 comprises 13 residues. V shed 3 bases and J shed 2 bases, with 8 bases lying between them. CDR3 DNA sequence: TGTGCCAGCAGCTTCGGACAGACCTACGAGCAGTACTTC. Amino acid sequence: CASSFGQTYEQYF.